Each of the 17 T cell receptor beta chains below was sequenced from the same sample in a study of cytomegalovirus exposure and HLA in healthy donors. In the PCR, 60 Vbeta and 13 Jbeta primers were used. Produced via immunoSEQ multiplex PCR; TCRdb's table is partial and in-frame only. This table has about 140,000 clones, approximately 84% appearing once. The sample consisted of PBMCs. These receptors originate from a man younger than 45 in good health and CMV-seropositive.

This rearrangement joins TRBV29-1 to TRBJ2-7, with TRBD2 identical over 7 bases. CDR1 is SQVTM, CDR2 ANQGSEA, per germline. The CDR3 loop spans 12 amino acids. V dropped 4 bases and J dropped 4; count of bases not matched to a gene: 4. CDR3 in amino acids: CSVGEGRYEQYF. The CDR3 nucleotides are TGCAGCGTTGGGGAGGGGAGATACGAGCAGTACTTC.

To note about this clone: An end of the junction does not agree with germline; a read error may underlie this. The chain is built from TRBV10-3 and TRBJ2-1, with D perhaps TRBD2 (6 bases). Germline V gives CDR1 ENHRY, CDR2 SYGVKD. The CDR3 totals 12 residues. CDR3: CAIGEGLNEQFF. Written as DNA, the CDR3 is TGTGCCATCGGTGAGGGACTGAATGAGCAGTTCTTC.

The chain couples TRBV28 to TRBJ1-6; D ambiguous. The V end was cut by 5 bases, the J end by 12 bases, with 14 bases between. This CDR3 is 13 amino acids long. Germline lookup yields CDR1 MDHEN and CDR2 SYDVKM. The DNA of the CDR3 is TGTGCCAGCAGTACACCGCCCGATGGACCCCTCCACTTT. It codes for CASSTPPDGPLHF.

This clone has only one observation. The rearrangement joins TRBV2 to TRBJ1-3, with D perhaps matching TRBD1 (5 bases). CDR1 is SNHLY, CDR2 FYNNEI, per germline. V was clipped by 3 bases and J by 4 bases, with 10 bases between them. The CDR3 extends over 14 amino acids. The CDR3 DNA sequence: TGTGCCAGCAGTGATGAACAGGTGGGAAACACCATATATTTT. Protein: CASSDEQVGNTIYF.

J is TRBJ2-3 and V is TRBV27, with a tentative D call TRBD2 (6 bases). With 8 bases removed from V and 1 base from J, the gap between germline ends came to 19 bases. Germline V gives CDR1 MNHEY, CDR2 SMNVEV (reference sequence). The CDR3 sequence is 16 residues long. The CDR3 DNA reads TGTGCCAGCGAGTCCCAAGGAAGCGGGCGCACAGATACGCAGTATTTT. Its protein is CASESQGSGRTDTQYF.

The chain employs TRBV5-1 and TRBJ2-1; 9 bases line up with TRBD1. Trimming took 4 bases from V and 5 from J; bases not matched to a gene: 10. Germline assignment: CDR1 SGHRS and CDR2 YFSETQ. The CDR3 loop spans 16 amino acids. CDR3 region: CASSPPLTGGHNEQFF. DNA for the CDR3: TGCGCCAGCAGCCCCCCACTGACAGGGGGGCACAATGAGCAGTTCTTC.

The rearrangement joins TRBV15 to TRBJ2-5, with 10 bases that match TRBD2. Germline CDR1 and CDR2: LNHNV and YYDKDF (reference sequence). This CDR3 has 16 amino acids. The trim removed 0 bases at V and 0 bases at J, leaving 1 base unmatched. The CDR3 sequence: CATSRDLAGDQETQYF. The CDR3 DNA follows: TGTGCCACCAGCAGAGATCTAGCGGGGGACCAAGAGACCCAGTACTTC. Filled out from reference TRBV15 and TRBJ2-5, the complete variable domain reads DAMVIQNPRYQVTQFGKPVTLSCSQTLNHNVMYWYQQKSSQAPKLLFHYYDKDFNNEADTPDNFQSRRPNTSFCFLDIRSPGLGDTAMYLCATSRDLAGDQETQYFGPGTRLLVL.

This sequence joins TRBV30 and TRBJ1-6; unclear D gene. The CDR3 consists of 16 residues. Trimming pared 4 bases from V and 4 bases from J, leaving 17 bases between. CDR1 is GTSNPN and CDR2 is SVGIG in the germline V gene (reference sequence). CDR3 DNA sequence: TGTGCCTGGAAGGTAGCGGGAAGGGTATATAATTCACCCCTCCACTTT. Translating it yields CAWKVAGRVYNSPLHF.

V and J are TRBV7-2 and TRBJ2-2; 14 bases agree with TRBD2. The CDR3 consists of 18 residues. The germline gives CDR1 SGHTA, CDR2 FQGNSA. V shed 4 bases, J shed 4 bases, and the junction held 8 bases outside the gene matches. The CDR3 DNA reads as TGTGCCAGCAGCTCTGGGACTAGCGGGAGTTCAGCCACCGGGGAGCTGTTTTTT. Its translation: CASSSGTSGSSATGELFF.

The chain carries TRBV6-1 and TRBJ1-2, with 8 bases that match TRBD1. V lost 3 bases and J lost 0; bases outside the gene matches: 18. Per germline, CDR1 MNHNS and CDR2 SASEGT. CDR3 length: 20 amino acids. The CDR3 is CASSDVTGQVGFWANYGYTF. CDR3 coding DNA: TGTGCCAGCAGTGATGTGACGGGACAGGTCGGCTTTTGGGCTAACTATGGCTACACCTTC.

This clone was detected only once. The V gene is TRBV10-3, the J gene TRBJ1-3; 7 bases agree with TRBD1. The CDR3 has 15 residues. Germline CDR1 ENHRY, CDR2 SYGVKD. CDR3: CGSRDSSSPGNTIYF. The CDR3 region has the DNA TGTGGAAGCCGGGACAGTTCTTCTCCTGGAAACACCATATATTTT.

The CDR3 DNA sequence: TGTGCCAGGACTAGCGTTGTTCCCAGGTATACGCAGTATTTT. Encoded protein: CARTSVVPRYTQYF. This sequence joins TRBV27 and TRBJ2-3, with TRBD2 matching over 8 bases. This CDR3 has 14 residues. Per the germline V gene, CDR1 is MNHEY and CDR2 is SMNVEV (reference sequence). Trimming removed 9 bases from V and 7 bases from J; junction bases left unmatched: 12.

This chain joins TRBV5-8 and TRBJ1-2, with 8 bases lining up with TRBD1. The germline gives CDR1 SGHTS, CDR2 YDEGEE. The CDR3 is made up of 14 amino acids. J lost 8 bases, V lost 4 bases, and 10 bases had no gene match. The DNA for the CDR3 is TGTGCCAGCAGCCCTGGGACAGGTGGTAGGGGCTACACCTTC. Its protein product is CASSPGTGGRGYTF.

The chain has TRBV11-2 and TRBJ1-2, with 7 bases fitting TRBD1. Germline CDR1 reads SGHAT; CDR2 reads FQNNGV. V was clipped by 5 bases and J by 0 bases; unmatched bases: 18. This CDR3 has 19 amino acids. The CDR3 nucleotides read TGTGCCAGCAGCCAGACCGCACCGGGACAGATAATAGCTAACTATGGCTACACCTTC. It codes for CASSQTAPGQIIANYGYTF.

The CDR3 bases are TGTGCCAGCAGCTTAGACCCCTGGCGGGCCTATAGCTCTGGGGCCAACGTCCTGACTTTC. It codes for CASSLDPWRAYSSGANVLTF. The chain uses TRBV7-8 and TRBJ2-6; weak D call: TRBD2 (5 bases). Trimming pared 1 base from V and 0 bases from J, leaving 19 bases between. Germline-derived CDR1 and CDR2 are SGHVS and FQNEAQ. The CDR3 is 20 residues long.

This clone was detected many times. V gene TRBV7-9 combines with J gene TRBJ2-7, with D unclear. CDR3 length: 16 residues. Germline CDR1 is SEHNR and CDR2 is FQNEAQ (reference sequence). V lost 2 bases and J lost 3, with 17 bases in between. CDR3 in amino acids: CASSLRTGPADYEQYF. DNA of the CDR3: TGTGCCAGCAGCTTACGTACTGGGCCGGCTGACTACGAGCAGTACTTC. The full variable domain, its missing parts supplied by reference TRBV7-9 and TRBJ2-7, is DTGVSQNPRHKITKRGQNVTFRCDPISEHNRLYWYRQTLGQGPEFLTYFQNEAQLEKSRLLSDRFSAERPKGSFSTLEIQRTEQGDSAMYLCASSLRTGPADYEQYFGPGTRLTVT.

V gene TRBV18 combines with J gene TRBJ1-4, with TRBD1 identical over 7 bases. V lost 5 bases, J lost 2 bases, and 8 bases stayed unmatched. The CDR3 totals 16 residues. In germline, CDR1 is KGHSH, CDR2 LQKENI. CDR3 nucleotides: TGTGCCAGCTCATCATACAGGGGAACTACTAATGAAAAACTGTTTTTT. It yields the protein CASSSYRGTTNEKLFF.